One sample yielded the 24 T cell receptor beta chains listed below, sequenced in a study of T cell responses to AZD1222 COVID-19 vaccine (dated by TCRdb to the early 2020s). Interpreted using the paper, the time point label stands for: about 28 days (+/-7) after the second vaccine dose. The method was the immunoSEQ multiplex PCR assay. TCRdb provides this immuneACCESS table in a form limited to in-frame rearrangements. Some clones are lacking; in checked studies, under half of them reflect an unresolved V gene, and why the rest are absent is not known. For this sample the table gives some 100,000 clones, of which about 89% were detected only once. The top ten constitute about 4.6% of the sample. The input for sequencing was peripheral blood, taken 28 days after the second AZD1222 dose. These receptors were taken from an adult who received the AZD1222 COVID-19 vaccine.

The chain employs TRBV2 and TRBJ1-5; TRBD1 is a possible D gene (6 bases). V dropped 4 bases and J dropped 4 bases, with 11 bases sitting between them. The length of the CDR3 is 14 residues. Germline V gene lookup returns CDR1 SNHLY and CDR2 FYNNEI. The CDR3 nucleotides read TGTGCCAGCAGTGGGCGGCAGGGGAATCAGCCCCAGCATTTT. This gives the protein CASSGRQGNQPQHF.

The rearrangement joins TRBV7-9 to TRBJ1-2, with D tentatively TRBD1 (5 bases). Germline lookup yields CDR1 SEHNR and CDR2 FQNEAQ (reference sequence). V shed 3 bases and J shed 0 bases, with 8 bases lying between them. The CDR3 is 14 residues long. For the CDR3, the DNA is TGTGCCAGCAGCTTTAGACAGACTAACTATGGCTACACCTTC. Translated: CASSFRQTNYGYTF. Combining the CDR3 with reference TRBV7-9 and TRBJ1-2 gives the whole variable domain DTGVSQNPRHKITKRGQNVTFRCDPISEHNRLYWYRQTLGQGPEFLTYFQNEAQLEKSRLLSDRFSAERPKGSFSTLEIQRTEQGDSAMYLCASSFRQTNYGYTFGSGTRLTVV.

V is TRBV4-1 and J is TRBJ1-6; D call uncertain. Per germline, CDR1 MGHRA and CDR2 YSYEKL. The CDR3 sequence is 13 residues long. V lost 1 base, J lost 8 bases, and 6 bases lay in between. Here the CDR3 DNA reads TGCGCCAGCAGCCAAGTCCTGGATTCACCCCTCCACTTT. Protein: CASSQVLDSPLHF.

The gene calls are TRBV5-1 and TRBJ1-6, with D maybe TRBD1 (5 bases). Per the germline V gene, CDR1 is SGHRS and CDR2 is YFSETQ. The CDR3 extends over 16 amino acids. The germline V and J ends were trimmed by 2 bases and 6 bases, with 15 bases remaining between them. CDR3 sequence reads: CASSFTGEGSNSPLHF. The CDR3 DNA is TGCGCCAGCAGCTTTACGGGGGAAGGGTCTAATTCACCCCTCCACTTT.

The genes are TRBV7-3 and TRBJ2-1, with TRBD2 identical over 9 bases. Germline CDR1 is SGHTA and CDR2 is FQGTGA. The CDR3 sequence is 14 residues long. With 5 bases clipped from V and 1 base from J, the junction kept 0 bases outside the gene matches. The CDR3 protein is CASSLAGSYNEQFF. CDR3 DNA sequence: TGTGCCAGCAGCCTAGCGGGATCCTACAATGAGCAGTTCTTC.

The gene calls are TRBV7-9 and TRBJ2-2; 12 bases align to TRBD2. The CDR3 extends over 15 amino acids. With V trimmed by 3 bases and J by 6 bases, 2 bases remained unmatched. CDR1 is SEHNR, CDR2 FQNEAQ, per germline (reference sequence). Here the CDR3 DNA reads TGTGCCAGCAGCTTGACTAGCGGGAGCTCCGGGGAGCTGTTTTTT. This codes for CASSLTSGSSGELFF.

The V and J genes are TRBV19 and TRBJ1-5; no firm D call. With 6 bases removed from V and 7 bases from J, the gap between germline ends came to 13 bases. The length of the CDR3 is 13 residues. The germline V gene has CDR1 LNHDA and CDR2 SQIVND (reference sequence). The CDR3 reads CASSVGVNQPQHF. CDR3 coding DNA: TGTGCCAGTAGCGTCGGGGTTAACCAGCCCCAGCATTTT.

The V and J genes are TRBV7-9 and TRBJ2-3, with a possible D match to TRBD1 (5 bases). The V end was cut by 4 bases, the J end by 4 bases, with 27 bases between. Germline V gene data show CDR1 as SEHNR and CDR2 as FQNEAQ (reference sequence). The CDR3 is 19 amino acids. In nucleotides, the CDR3 is TGTGCCAGCAGCTCTTCCTCAGGGCGACCAGCGCCAAAGGCAGATACGCAGTATTTT. It is translated as CASSSSSGRPAPKADTQYF.

The chain has TRBV9 and TRBJ1-2; D perhaps matches TRBD1 (6 bases). Looked up from germline, CDR1 is SGDLS and CDR2 is YYNGEE. This CDR3 region has 13 residues. V lost 6 bases, J lost 4 bases, and 13 bases lay in between. The CDR3 sequence is CASTDRQAYGYTF. The CDR3 region has the DNA TGTGCCAGCACCGACAGACAGGCCTATGGCTACACCTTC.

The chain joins TRBV6-5 to TRBJ1-6; the D is unclear. Trimming pared 6 bases from V and 14 bases from J, leaving 20 bases between. The CDR3 has 14 residues. Germline values: CDR1 MNHEY, CDR2 SVGAGI. The CDR3: CASSSTPAIGALHF. CDR3 coding DNA: TGTGCCAGCAGCTCGACCCCGGCAATTGGGGCCCTCCACTTT.

This clone is a singleton in its sample. The chain employs TRBV6-5 and TRBJ2-7; 10 bases agree with TRBD2. The CDR3 spans 13 residues. Unmatched junction bases numbered 1, after V lost 8 bases and J lost 0 bases. Germline assignment: CDR1 MNHEY and CDR2 SVGAGI. CDR3 loop: CASLAGDSYEQYF. CDR3 DNA: TGTGCCAGCCTAGCGGGGGACTCCTACGAGCAGTACTTC.

The chain joins TRBV24-1 to TRBJ1-4; D is possibly TRBD1 (5 bases). From germline, CDR1 is KGHDR and CDR2 SFDVKD. This CDR3 is built from 15 residues. Trimming stripped 3 bases from V and 4 bases from J, with 11 bases between. The DNA for the CDR3 is TGTGCCACCAGTGATGTAGTGAGGGGTAATGAAAAACTGTTTTTT. Translating it yields CATSDVVRGNEKLFF.

The chain joins TRBV7-2 to TRBJ2-7, with 8 bases fitting TRBD1. Germline trimming cut 2 bases from V and 7 bases from J; bases unmatched to any gene: 13. The CDR3 has 16 amino acids. The germline gives CDR1 SGHTA, CDR2 FQGNSA. As DNA, the CDR3 is TGTGCCAGCAGCTTAAAAGGGTGGCAGGGGGCAGGGGAGCAGTACTTC. Residues: CASSLKGWQGAGEQYF.

The chain joins TRBV7-2 to TRBJ2-7, with TRBD2 matching over 14 bases. V shed 8 bases and J 1 base; nucleotides not matched to a gene: 16. The CDR3 sequence is 19 residues long. CDR1 SGHTA and CDR2 FQGNSA come from the germline V gene. CDR3 sequence (DNA): TGTGCCAGCTTGAGGGGCAGGACTAGCGGGAGGACCTGGTCCTACGAGCAGTACTTC. It translates to CASLRGRTSGRTWSYEQYF.

This clone was picked up a small number of times. The gene calls are TRBV7-9 and TRBJ1-1; 9 bases are a match to TRBD1. The trim removed 5 bases at V and 1 base at J, leaving 2 bases unmatched. Germline V lookup: CDR1 SEHNR, CDR2 FQNEAQ (reference sequence). The CDR3 spans 14 residues. CDR3 loop: CASSDRGRNTEAFF. CDR3 nucleotides: TGTGCCAGCAGCGACAGGGGGAGGAACACTGAAGCTTTCTTT.

The chain joins TRBV19 to TRBJ2-1; D uncertain. V was trimmed by 0 bases and J by 0 bases, leaving 15 bases between them. The CDR3 sequence is 18 residues long. Per the germline V gene, CDR1 is LNHDA and CDR2 is SQIVND (reference sequence). CDR3 loop: CASSIDRQARSSYNEQFF. The CDR3 bases are TGTGCCAGTAGTATAGATCGTCAAGCTCGAAGCTCCTACAATGAGCAGTTCTTC.

V usage is TRBV18 and J usage is TRBJ1-1; D unresolved. CDR3 length: 13 amino acids. The V and J ends lost 6 bases and 8 bases respectively, with 16 bases between them. The V gene's germline CDR1 is KGHSH and CDR2 LQKENI. DNA of the CDR3: TGTGCCAGCTCCCAACGGGATCGACAAGAAGCTTTCTTT. Encoded protein: CASSQRDRQEAFF.

The chain has TRBV30 and TRBJ1-1; D gene uncertain. Trimming shortened V by 2 bases and J by 0 bases, and 7 bases separated the two germline ends. The CDR3 spans 13 residues. The V gene's germline CDR1 is GTSNPN and CDR2 SVGIG (reference sequence). The CDR3 DNA sequence: TGTGCCTGGAGTTGGGCGGTGAACACTGAAGCTTTCTTT. Translation gives CAWSWAVNTEAFF.

The chain is built from TRBV28 and TRBJ1-5; D gene uncertain. This CDR3 has 13 amino acids. Germline V CDR1 and CDR2: MDHEN, SYDVKM. Between the trimmed V and J ends, which lost 6 bases and 2 bases, there was a span of 8 bases. CDR3 amino acids: CASRTWGNQPQHF. DNA of the CDR3: TGTGCCAGCAGGACGTGGGGCAATCAGCCCCAGCATTTT.

V gene TRBV6-5 combines with J gene TRBJ2-1, with TRBD2 matching over 7 bases. The germline V gene has CDR1 MNHEY and CDR2 SVGAGI. The CDR3 covers 13 residues. V lost 2 bases, J lost 8 bases, and 3 bases stayed unmatched. The CDR3 bases are TGTGCCAGCAGTTACCAGCGGGGTTATGAGCAGTTCTTC. Its translation: CASSYQRGYEQFF.

The chain has TRBV6-5 and TRBJ2-5; D is unresolved. Trimming removed 5 bases from V and 5 bases from J, with 3 bases in between. This CDR3 has 10 amino acids. CDR1 and CDR2 (germline): MNHEY, SVGAGI. The CDR3 reads CASSRETQYF. DNA of the CDR3: TGTGCCAGCAGTAGGGAGACCCAGTACTTC.

The chain employs TRBV18 and TRBJ1-3, with 7 bases aligning to TRBD1. Germline V gene sequence: CDR1 KGHSH, CDR2 LQKENI. With V trimmed by 6 bases and J by 1 base, 9 bases remained unmatched. This CDR3 contains 16 residues. Here the CDR3 DNA reads TGTGCCAGCTCCCCAGTTTTCAGGGGGTCTGGAAACACCATATATTTT. Amino acids: CASSPVFRGSGNTIYF.

CDR3 DNA sequence: TGTGCCAGCAGTCGACAGGGGTCATACTACGAGCAGTACTTC. Translation: CASSRQGSYYEQYF. The chain is built from TRBV5-6 and TRBJ2-7; TRBD1 matches 8 bases. The CDR3 is made up of 14 amino acids. Germline V gives CDR1 SGHDT, CDR2 YYEEEE. After removal of 5 bases from V and 3 bases from J, the junction contained 7 bases not matched to a gene. Together with reference TRBV5-6 and TRBJ2-7, the CDR3 gives the full variable domain: DAGVTQSPTHLIKTRGQQVTLRCSPKSGHDTVSWYQQALGQGPQFIFQYYEEEERQRGNFPDRFSGHQFPNYSSELNVNALLLGDSALYLCASSRQGSYYEQYFGPGTRLTVT.

This clone was seen a handful of times. This sequence joins TRBV28 and TRBJ1-1; D not resolved. Germline V gene lookup returns CDR1 MDHEN and CDR2 SYDVKM. This CDR3 region has 12 residues. V was pared by 8 bases and J by 11 bases, with 18 bases between. As DNA, the CDR3 is TGTGCCAGCCGGAGAAGGGTGCCTCGGGCTTTCTTT. Translating gives CASRRRVPRAFF.